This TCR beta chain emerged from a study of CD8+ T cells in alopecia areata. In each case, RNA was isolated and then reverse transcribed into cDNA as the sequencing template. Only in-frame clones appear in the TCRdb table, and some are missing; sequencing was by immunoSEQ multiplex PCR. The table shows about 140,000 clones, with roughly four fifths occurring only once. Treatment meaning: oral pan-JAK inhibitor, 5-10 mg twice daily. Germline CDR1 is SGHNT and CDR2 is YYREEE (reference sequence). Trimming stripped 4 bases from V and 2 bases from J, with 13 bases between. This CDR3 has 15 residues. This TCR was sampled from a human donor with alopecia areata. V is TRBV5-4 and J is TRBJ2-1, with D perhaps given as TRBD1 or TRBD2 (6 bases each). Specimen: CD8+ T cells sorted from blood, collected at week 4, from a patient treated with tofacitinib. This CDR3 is CASSPEGGTYNEQFF. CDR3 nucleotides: TGTGCCAGCAGCCCTGAGGGGGGTACCTACAATGAGCAGTTCTTC.